This entry lists 9 T cell receptor beta chains sequenced from one sample in a study of blood T cell repertoires in COVID-19. Data came from immunoSEQ multiplex PCR; TCRdb stores just in-frame clones and leaves some out. The sample yields around 140,000 clones, 87% seen once. The sample comprised peripheral blood. These receptors all stem from a man in his forties or fifties with active COVID-19.

This clone is a singleton in its sample. CDR3 nucleotide sequence: TGTGCTAGTGGTTTGGGCGCCTCCCTAGCGGGGGTGTACAATGAGCAGTTCTTC. Translating gives CASGLGASLAGVYNEQFF. The rearrangement links TRBV12-5 to TRBJ2-1, with TRBD2 matching over 10 bases. The J segment lost 4 bases and the V segment lost 1 base, leaving 10 bases of the junction unmatched. Germline CDR1 is LGHNT and CDR2 is FRNRAP. The CDR3 length is 18 residues.

V usage is TRBV4-3 and J usage is TRBJ2-2; tentative D call: TRBD2 (5 bases). The CDR3 runs 15 residues. Germline CDR1 is LGHNA and CDR2 is YSLEER. Trimming stripped 4 bases from V and 1 base from J, with 10 bases between. In nucleotides, the CDR3 is TGCGCCAGCAGCCGAGGACTGGGGAACACCGGGGAGCTGTTTTTT. Translation: CASSRGLGNTGELFF.

V gene TRBV6-5 combines with J gene TRBJ2-7, with 9 bases matching TRBD2. The J segment lost 6 bases and the V segment lost 6 bases, leaving 9 bases of the junction unmatched. The germline V gene has CDR1 MNHEY and CDR2 SVGAGI. The length of the CDR3 is 14 residues. DNA for the CDR3: TGTGCCAGCAGCCTTAGCGGGGGAAGAGTCGAGCAGTACTTC. Encoded protein: CASSLSGGRVEQYF.

This chain links TRBV4-2 with TRBJ2-2; D gene uncertain. V was cut by 0 bases and J by 0 bases, with 5 bases left in between. This CDR3 has 15 amino acids. Germline V gene sequence: CDR1 LGHNA, CDR2 YNFKEQ. The CDR3 DNA sequence: TGTGCCAGCAGCCAAGACAGGACGAACACCGGGGAGCTGTTTTTT. It translates to CASSQDRTNTGELFF.

This chain links TRBV6-2 or TRBV6-3 with TRBJ2-2; no clear D. The length of the CDR3 is 15 residues. Germline V gene lookup returns CDR1 MNHEY and CDR2 SVGEGT. Trimming removed 4 bases at V and 4 bases at J, with 13 bases between. The CDR3 here is CASSSLFVRTGELFF. The DNA for the CDR3 is TGTGCCAGCAGTTCCCTCTTCGTGCGCACCGGGGAGCTGTTTTTT.

The chain couples TRBV4-3 to TRBJ2-1, with D perhaps TRBD1 (6 bases). The germline V gene has CDR1 LGHNA and CDR2 YSLEER. Trimming stripped 4 bases from V and 6 bases from J, with 13 bases between. The CDR3 has 14 residues. This CDR3 reads CASSPGVQGNEQFF. Written as DNA, the CDR3 is TGCGCCAGCAGCCCAGGAGTACAGGGCAATGAGCAGTTCTTC.

This clone was counted many times. The chain joins TRBV10-3 to TRBJ1-6, with a weak D call TRBD1 (5 bases). CDR3 length equals 14 residues. From germline, CDR1 is ENHRY and CDR2 SYGVKD. Between the trimmed V and J ends, which lost 7 bases and 15 bases, there was a span of 22 bases. CDR3 nucleotides: TGTGCCATCACCAAAACACAGGACGAGCGCGTCCTCCACTTT. Translation: CAITKTQDERVLHF.

The CDR3: CASSDLSGGDYNEQFF. The CDR3 nucleotides read TGTGCCAGCAGTGACTTAAGCGGGGGAGACTACAATGAGCAGTTCTTC. The chain uses TRBV6-4 and TRBJ2-1, with 8 bases matching TRBD2. Germline V gives CDR1 MRHNA, CDR2 SNTAGT. V dropped 1 base and J dropped 3; count of bases not matched to a gene: 5. The CDR3 runs to 16 residues.

This chain joins TRBV7-6 and TRBJ1-5, with 10 bases lining up with TRBD1. CDR1 and CDR2 (germline): SGHVS, FNYEAQ. This CDR3 is 16 amino acids long. Trimming cost V 5 bases and J 1 base; bases outside gene matches: 5. CDR3 sequence (DNA): TGTGCCAGCAGCAAGGGACAGGGGATCAGCAATCAGCCCCAGCATTTT. This encodes CASSKGQGISNQPQHF.